The entry below gives a single TCR beta chain sequence along with its context. Sequencing used immunoSEQ multiplex PCR; TCRdb keeps in-frame clones, though not all of them. This sample has over 85,000 clones, with over 85% found just once. These data belong to a study of technical replicates of blood from several donors. Germline V lookup: CDR1 SGHRS, CDR2 YFSETQ. V was shortened by 0 bases and J by 4 bases, with 10 bases between the two germline ends. The CDR3 contains 14 residues. The sequence was obtained from a human donor in good health. The material sequenced was T cells isolated from PBMCs. V usage is TRBV5-1 and J usage is TRBJ1-2, with D perhaps matching TRBD1 (5 bases). The CDR3 sequence is CASSLEQVGYGYTF. The CDR3 nucleotides are TGCGCCAGCAGCTTGGAACAGGTGGGCTATGGCTACACCTTC.